These 23 T cell receptor beta chains share one sample of origin, sequenced in a study of cytomegalovirus exposure and HLA in healthy donors. The PCR had 60 Vbeta and 13 Jbeta primers. The method was immunoSEQ multiplex PCR; TCRdb's version includes in-frame clones alone and lacks a portion of them. This sample has about 130,000 clones, with 84% found just once. Sequencing was carried out using PBMCs. All receptors derive from a man aged 45-60 years in good health and CMV-seronegative.

This clone was detected once. This chain uses TRBV9 with TRBJ1-2; 10 nucleotides line up with TRBD1. Per germline, CDR1 SGDLS and CDR2 YYNGEE. The V gene end was trimmed by 3 bases and the J gene end by 4 bases; junction bases not matched to a gene: 15. The CDR3 contains 18 residues. The CDR3 reads CASSGYRGQGPGGYGYTF. CDR3 DNA sequence: TGTGCCAGCAGCGGCTACAGGGGACAGGGGCCGGGGGGCTATGGCTACACCTTC.

This chain uses TRBV7-9 with TRBJ1-1; maybe TRBD1 (6 bases). Trimming removed 6 bases at V and 1 base at J, with 15 bases between. CDR1 SEHNR and CDR2 FQNEAQ come from the germline V gene (reference sequence). This CDR3 has 15 residues. The CDR3 nucleotides read TGTGCCAGCAGAAGACCTAACAGGGCGAACACTGAAGCTTTCTTT. Protein product: CASRRPNRANTEAFF.

The chain links TRBV7-9 to TRBJ1-1; 7 positions agree with TRBD1. V trimming: 5 bases; J trimming: 1 base; junction bases outside the gene matches: 10. Per the germline V gene, CDR1 is SEHNR and CDR2 is FQNEAQ (reference sequence). The CDR3 sequence is 16 residues long. The CDR3 region has the DNA TGTGCCAGCAGCAGTTCGACAGGGAATAGGAACACTGAAGCTTTCTTT. Translating it yields CASSSSTGNRNTEAFF.

The chain joins TRBV5-5 to TRBJ1-1; possible D gene TRBD1, 6 bases. This CDR3 contains 14 residues. The germline V and J ends were trimmed by 4 bases and 4 bases, with 14 bases remaining between them. Germline V lookup: CDR1 SGHKS, CDR2 YYEKEE (reference sequence). The CDR3 reads CASSPQQGSTEAFF. The CDR3 DNA is TGTGCCAGCAGCCCCCAGCAGGGGAGCACTGAAGCTTTCTTT. The complete variable domain, with remaining parts taken from reference TRBV5-5 and TRBJ1-1, reads DAGVTQSPTHLIKTRGQQVTLRCSPISGHKSVSWYQQVLGQGPQFIFQYYEKEERGRGNFPDRFSARQFPNYSSELNVNALLLGDSALYLCASSPQQGSTEAFFGQGTRLTVV.

The chain combines TRBV21-1 with TRBJ2-7; TRBD1 is taken as the D call from the table, unchecked against the DNA. TRBV21-1 has pseudogene status. This CDR3 contains 20 residues. CDR3 DNA: TGTGCCAGCAGCGGGAAGCGACGCGGGACAGGGGGAAAGTATTCTTACGAGCAGTACTTC. Translating gives CASSGKRRGTGGKYSYEQYF.

As DNA, the CDR3 is TGTGCCAGTAGTATAGATCGACGGGGAACTAACTATGGCTACACCTTC. Encoded protein: CASSIDRRGTNYGYTF. The rearrangement joins TRBV19 to TRBJ1-2; D uncertain. Trimming cost V 0 bases and J 0 bases, with 11 bases left between them. Germline CDR1 and CDR2: LNHDA and SQIVND (reference sequence). This CDR3 contains 16 residues.

In this sample, this clone turned up a few times. The chain has TRBV5-8 and TRBJ1-4; D is uncertain. The germline V gene encodes CDR1 SGHTS and CDR2 YDEGEE. This CDR3 is 15 amino acids long. Trimming removed 1 base at V and 3 bases at J, with 10 bases between. CDR3 nucleotide sequence: TGTGCCAGCAGCTTGACCCAACTAGCTAATGAAAAACTGTTTTTT. Its protein product is CASSLTQLANEKLFF.

Comments on this clone: The junction differs from germline at one of its ends, possibly a read error. The chain couples TRBV5-1 to TRBJ2-1; 7 bases fit TRBD1. Germline values: CDR1 SGHRS, CDR2 YFSETQ. There are 16 residues in the CDR3. The DNA for the CDR3 is TGCGCCAGCAGCTTGTCACAGGGGAATTCCTACAATGGGCAGTTCTTC. This codes for CASSLSQGNSYNGQFF.

V is TRBV19 and J is TRBJ2-5; 8 nucleotides agree with TRBD1. This CDR3 spans 13 amino acids. Germline CDR1 and CDR2: LNHDA and SQIVND (reference sequence). After removal of 5 bases from V and 5 bases from J, the junction contained 4 bases not matched to a gene. The CDR3 spells CASSLNRGETQYF. For the CDR3, the DNA is TGTGCCAGTAGTCTCAACAGGGGGGAGACCCAGTACTTC.

The chain has TRBV5-4 and TRBJ1-6; D is ambiguous. The germline V gene has CDR1 SGHNT and CDR2 YYREEE (reference sequence). The CDR3 has 17 amino acids. V was clipped by 0 bases and J by 0 bases, with 10 bases between them. CDR3 in DNA: TGTGCCAGCAGCTTGGGTCTTACCAGCTCCTATAATTCACCCCTCCACTTT. This encodes CASSLGLTSSYNSPLHF.

This sequence joins TRBV5-6 and TRBJ2-1; a weak D match, TRBD2 (6 bases). Germline values: CDR1 SGHDT, CDR2 YYEEEE. The CDR3 spans 17 residues. The ends were cut back, 3 bases at V and 3 bases at J, with 19 bases in the middle. The CDR3 sequence is CASSSPGRWTIYNEQFF. The CDR3 nucleotides are TGTGCCAGCAGCTCGCCGGGACGGTGGACTATCTACAATGAGCAGTTCTTC.

This clone was seen once. V usage is TRBV2 and J usage is TRBJ1-6; tentative D call: TRBD1 (6 bases). This CDR3 is built from 14 residues. The germline CDR1 and CDR2 sequences are SNHLY and FYNNEI. V lost 8 bases, J lost 15 bases, and 23 bases lay in between. CDR3 in amino acids: CASGGFRGAEYLHF. In nucleotides, the CDR3 is TGTGCCAGCGGGGGCTTCAGGGGCGCAGAGTACCTCCACTTT.

The chain joins TRBV4-1 to TRBJ2-5, with TRBD2 identical over 11 bases. CDR3 length: 16 residues. V was clipped by 0 bases and J by 6 bases; unmatched bases: 6. CDR1 is MGHRA, CDR2 YSYEKL, per germline. CDR3 DNA: TGCGCCAGCAGCCAAGATCTTAGCGGGGGGGGAAAGACCCAGTACTTC. It codes for CASSQDLSGGGKTQYF.

The rearrangement uses TRBV29-1 and TRBJ1-5; TRBD1 matches 10 bases. The CDR3 runs 17 residues. The germline CDR1 and CDR2 sequences are SQVTM and ANQGSEA. V lost 4 bases to trimming and J lost 0 bases; unmatched junction nucleotides: 9. The CDR3 region is CSVVFGTGALSNQPQHF. CDR3 sequence (DNA): TGCAGCGTTGTTTTTGGGACAGGGGCCCTTAGCAATCAGCCCCAGCATTTT.

This sequence joins TRBV5-1 and TRBJ1-6; D is ambiguous. CDR3 length equals 14 residues. CDR1 and CDR2 (germline): SGHRS, YFSETQ. The V gene lost 1 base and the J gene lost 8 bases, with 10 bases spanning the gap. The CDR3 here is CASSLRLQYSPLHF. The CDR3 DNA is TGCGCCAGCAGCTTGAGACTCCAGTATTCACCCCTCCACTTT.

The chain combines TRBV2 with TRBJ2-7, with D perhaps matching TRBD1 (5 bases). The V and J ends lost 2 bases and 4 bases respectively, with 15 bases between them. Germline CDR1 is SNHLY and CDR2 is FYNNEI. The CDR3 sequence is 15 residues long. The CDR3 sequence is CASSEMWTQPYEQYF. CDR3 sequence (DNA): TGTGCCAGCAGTGAAATGTGGACACAACCGTACGAGCAGTACTTC.

V is TRBV5-1 and J is TRBJ2-5; tentative D call: TRBD2 (6 bases). The CDR3 consists of 13 residues. Trimming pared 4 bases from V and 4 bases from J, leaving 11 bases between. CDR1 is SGHRS, CDR2 YFSETQ, per germline. The CDR3 sequence: CASSPQGGETQYF. CDR3 sequence (DNA): TGCGCCAGCAGCCCTCAGGGAGGAGAGACCCAGTACTTC.

This clone appeared a single time. The V and J genes are TRBV15 and TRBJ1-5, with D maybe TRBD1 (5 bases). V lost 1 base to trimming and J lost 2 bases, with 15 bases between them. CDR1 and CDR2 (germline): LNHNV, YYDKDF (reference sequence). The CDR3 contains 17 residues. The CDR3 DNA follows: TGTGCCACCAGCAGAGGCTCGACAGCCCCCGGCAATCAGCCCCAGCATTTT. Amino acid sequence: CATSRGSTAPGNQPQHF.

The chain uses TRBV4-1 and TRBJ2-2; 9 bases line up with TRBD1. Germline CDR1 and CDR2: MGHRA and YSYEKL. CDR3 length equals 14 residues. After removal of 4 bases from V and 8 bases from J, the junction contained 5 bases not matched to a gene. CDR3 sequence reads: CASSRSGTGGELFF. The CDR3 DNA reads as TGCGCCAGCAGCCGTTCCGGGACAGGGGGGGAGCTGTTTTTT.

The CDR3 sequence is CASSRTSAHEQFF. CDR3 bases: TGTGCCAGCAGCCGGACTAGCGCCCATGAGCAGTTCTTC. The V and J genes are TRBV7-2 and TRBJ2-1; 9 bases fit TRBD2. CDR3 length: 13 residues. The germline CDR1 and CDR2 sequences are SGHTA and FQGNSA. Trimming removed 5 bases from V and 8 bases from J; junction bases left unmatched: 4.

The count of this clone is one. The chain joins TRBV4-2 to TRBJ1-5, with D unresolved. CDR3 length equals 13 residues. V dropped 0 bases and J dropped 6 bases, with 6 bases sitting between them. Germline V gene data show CDR1 as LGHNA and CDR2 as YNFKEQ. The CDR3 sequence: CASSQERGQPQHF. Written as DNA, the CDR3 is TGTGCCAGCAGCCAAGAACGGGGTCAGCCCCAGCATTTT.

The rearrangement links TRBV2 to TRBJ1-2; D remains unclear. Germline V gene lookup returns CDR1 SNHLY and CDR2 FYNNEI. This CDR3 comprises 13 residues. With 4 bases removed from V and 6 bases from J, the gap between germline ends came to 12 bases. The CDR3 coding sequence is TGTGCCAGCAGTGGGGAGGCTCGGGATGGCTACACCTTC. It yields the protein CASSGEARDGYTF.

This chain joins TRBV27 and TRBJ1-1, with 8 bases that match TRBD1. V was clipped by 0 bases and J by 2 bases; unmatched bases: 5. Germline-derived CDR1 and CDR2 are MNHEY and SMNVEV (reference sequence). The CDR3 consists of 16 residues. In nucleotides, the CDR3 is TGTGCCAGCAGTTTATCCAGGACAGGGTACAACACTGAAGCTTTCTTT. Translation gives CASSLSRTGYNTEAFF.